What follows are 2 T cell receptor beta chains derived from one specimen sequenced in a study of blood T cell repertoires in COVID-19. This table comes from immunoSEQ multiplex PCR, and its TCRdb copy is limited to in-frame clones, with some not included. Among hundreds of thousands of clones listed, around 91% were seen once. Sequencing used PBMCs or T cells enriched from blood (not recorded which). The receptor set was obtained from a young man who had recovered from COVID-19.

Notes on this clone: Compared with germline, one end of the junction differs, possibly owing to a read error. In the same sample, other DNA sequences code for this CDR3. V and J are TRBV3-1 (or the pseudogene TRBV3-2) and TRBJ1-2; 9 positions agree with TRBD1. Germline V lookup: CDR1 LGHDT, CDR2 YNNKEL (reference sequence). The CDR3 is 15 residues long. The CDR3 bases are TGTGCTAGCAGCCCCCGGGACAGGGAAGGTCATGGCTACACCTTC. Translating it yields CASSPRDREGHGYTF.

V and J are TRBV15 and TRBJ2-1; 11 bases map to TRBD2. V was clipped by 0 bases and J by 1 base; unmatched bases: 8. The CDR3 consists of 19 residues. The germline CDR1 and CDR2 sequences are LNHNV and YYDKDF (reference sequence). As DNA, the CDR3 is TGTGCCACCAGCAGAGACAGGGGAAGGACTAGCGGGTCCTACAATGAGCAGTTCTTC. Protein product: CATSRDRGRTSGSYNEQFF.